This T cell receptor beta chain was obtained from a study of identical twins. Study-wide points: Weaker excess sharing between twins was seen in beta out-of-frame sequences.

This clonotype showed up just a few times. Its specificity is unknown. MiXCR, run by TCRdb on the 5' RACE reads, gives a single entry per CDR3 protein. The sample has 450,000 or so distinct CDR3 sequences; 20% to 30% are singletons. CDR3 length: 13 amino acids. Another study also made use of these data, one on T cells expressing NK-cell markers. As reported in that work: HCMV seropositivity marked seven of the eight sequenced donors; one was seronegative.

This TCR was recovered from a woman aged 18-30 years in good health. The sequencing input was CD4+ T cells sorted from blood. The V call is TRBV21-1, the J call TRBJ2-7. TRBV21-1 is recorded as a pseudogene. Here the CDR3 reads CASSKDGTYEQYF. CDR3 bases: TGTGCCAGCAGCAAAGACGGCACCTACGAGCAGTACTTC.